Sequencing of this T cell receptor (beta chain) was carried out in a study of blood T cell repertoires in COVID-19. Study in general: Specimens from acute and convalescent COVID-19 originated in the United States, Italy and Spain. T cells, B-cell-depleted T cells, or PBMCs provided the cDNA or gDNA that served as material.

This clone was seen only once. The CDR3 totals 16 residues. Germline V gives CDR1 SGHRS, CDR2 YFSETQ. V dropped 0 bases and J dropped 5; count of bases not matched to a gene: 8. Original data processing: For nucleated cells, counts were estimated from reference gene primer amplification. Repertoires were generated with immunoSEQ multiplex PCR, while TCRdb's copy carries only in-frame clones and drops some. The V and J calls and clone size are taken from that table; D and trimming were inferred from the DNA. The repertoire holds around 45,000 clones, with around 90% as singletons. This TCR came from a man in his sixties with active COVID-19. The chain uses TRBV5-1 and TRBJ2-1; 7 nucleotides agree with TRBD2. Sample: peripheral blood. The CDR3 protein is CASSLEWSSGHNEQFF. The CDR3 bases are TGCGCCAGCAGCTTGGAATGGTCTAGCGGACACAATGAGCAGTTCTTC. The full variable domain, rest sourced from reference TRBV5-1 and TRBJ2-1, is KAGVTQTPRYLIKTRGQQVTLSCSPISGHRSVSWYQQTPGQGLQFLFEYFSETQRNKGNFPGRFSGRQFSNSRSEMNVSTLELGDSALYLCASSLEWSSGHNEQFFGPGTRLTVL.